These T cell receptor beta chains were read from a single sample in a study of T cell responses to AZD1222 COVID-19 vaccine. Using immunoSEQ multiplex PCR, the repertoire was profiled, and TCRdb retains in-frame clones only, with some absent. The sample records about 150,000 clones, 92% being singletons. The source material was peripheral blood, sampled on day 0 of AZD1222 vaccination. The receptor set was obtained from an adult in good health. The CDR3 runs from the conserved cysteine through the conserved F or W. D genes are given only for firm matches. Rows may omit the clone size; those that give it use once, few, many or a size class.

size: -; V: TRBV6-4; J: TRBJ1-2; D: -; CDR3: CASSLSGTIPYGYTF; DNA: TGTGCCAGCAGTCTTTCCGGGACAATTCCCTATGGCTACACCTTC
size: -; V: TRBV28; J: TRBJ2-7; D: TRBD1; CDR3: CASSRQGSSYEQYF; DNA: TGTGCCAGCAGTCGACAGGGGAGCTCCTACGAGCAGTACTTC
size: -; V: TRBV3-1/TRBV3-2; J: TRBJ2-7; D: TRBD1; CDR3: CASSPKTGALPSYEQYF; DNA: TGTGCCAGCAGCCCCAAGACAGGGGCCCTTCCTTCATACGAGCAGTACTTC
size: -; V: TRBV11-2; J: TRBJ2-7; D: TRBD1; CDR3: CASSPPVWKTGAPFYEQYF; DNA: TGTGCCAGCAGCCCTCCGGTGTGGAAAACAGGGGCCCCATTCTACGAGCAGTACTTC
size: -; V: TRBV23-1; J: TRBJ2-3; D: -; CDR3: CASPPRELRADTDTQYF; DNA: TGCGCCAGCCCCCCCAGGGAACTGCGCGCCGACACAGATACGCAGTATTTT
size: -; V: TRBV30; J: TRBJ2-6; D: -; CDR3: CAWGRLGANVLTF; DNA: TGTGCCTGGGGGAGGTTGGGGGCCAACGTCCTGACTTTC
size: -; V: TRBV19; J: TRBJ1-2; D: TRBD1; CDR3: CASYRGPWGGYTF; DNA: TGTGCCAGTTACAGGGGGCCCTGGGGTGGCTACACCTTC
size: -; V: TRBV7-7; J: TRBJ2-2; D: TRBD2; CDR3: CASSLLTPGGGELFF; DNA: TGTGCCAGCAGCTTACTTACGCCGGGGGGCGGGGAGCTGTTTTTT
size: -; V: TRBV28; J: TRBJ1-4; D: -; CDR3: CASGTDSYNEKLFF; DNA: TGTGCCAGCGGGACCGACAGCTATAATGAAAAACTGTTTTTT
size: -; V: TRBV15; J: TRBJ2-3; D: -; CDR3: CATSRSRAPNTDTQYF; DNA: TGTGCCACCAGCAGGAGCAGGGCCCCTAACACAGATACGCAGTATTTT
size: -; V: TRBV14; J: TRBJ2-3; D: -; CDR3: CASSPGRSSPGTQYF; DNA: TGTGCCAGCAGCCCGGGGAGGTCCTCCCCAGGTACGCAGTATTTT
size: -; V: TRBV6-5; J: TRBJ1-1; D: -; CDR3: CASSRLRGEAFF; DNA: TGTGCCAGCAGTAGGCTGAGGGGTGAAGCTTTCTTT
size: once; V: TRBV5-1; J: TRBJ1-2; D: -; CDR3: CASSPIVGTPNYGYTF; DNA: TGCGCCAGCAGCCCGATCGTAGGGACGCCAAACTATGGCTACACCTTC
size: once; V: TRBV5-5; J: TRBJ1-2; D: -; CDR3: CASSAGHSNYGYTF; DNA: TGTGCCAGCAGCGCGGGACACTCAAACTATGGCTACACCTTC
size: -; V: TRBV9; J: TRBJ2-1; D: -; CDR3: CASGTRTTSYNEQFF; DNA: TGTGCCAGCGGGACGAGGACAACCTCCTACAATGAGCAGTTCTTC
size: -; V: TRBV7-6; J: TRBJ2-2; D: -; CDR3: CASSLGGGRDGELFF; DNA: TGTGCCAGCAGCTTAGGCGGGGGCAGGGACGGGGAGCTGTTTTTT
size: -; V: TRBV25-1; J: TRBJ1-2; D: TRBD1; CDR3: CASTTGGANYGYTF; DNA: TGTGCCAGTACCACAGGGGGAGCTAACTATGGCTACACCTTC
size: few; V: TRBV2; J: TRBJ1-5; D: -; CDR3: CASQRLNTDQPQHF; DNA: TGTGCCAGCCAACGACTCAATACCGACCAGCCCCAGCATTTT
size: -; V: TRBV27; J: TRBJ2-7; D: -; CDR3: CASSPTVGGTYEQYF; DNA: TGTGCCAGCAGCCCCACGGTGGGAGGTACCTACGAGCAGTACTTC
size: -; V: TRBV7-9; J: TRBJ2-1; D: -; CDR3: CASSLGLAANNEQFF; DNA: TGTGCCAGCAGCTTAGGGCTAGCAGCAAACAATGAGCAGTTCTTC
size: once; V: TRBV4-3; J: TRBJ2-1; D: TRBD1; CDR3: CASSPWTGGYNEQFF; DNA: TGCGCCAGCAGCCCGTGGACAGGGGGATACAATGAGCAGTTCTTC
size: -; V: TRBV20-1; J: TRBJ1-1; D: -; CDR3: CSVKTNTEAFF; DNA: TGCAGTGTGAAAACGAACACTGAAGCTTTCTTT
size: -; V: TRBV19; J: TRBJ1-1; D: -; CDR3: CASGQNRMNTEAFF; DNA: TGTGCCAGTGGACAGAATAGAATGAACACTGAAGCTTTCTTT
size: -; V: TRBV7-2; J: TRBJ2-7; D: TRBD1; CDR3: CASSLAPGQVYEQYF; DNA: TGTGCCAGCAGCTTAGCGCCGGGACAGGTCTACGAGCAGTACTTC